This T cell receptor beta chain emerged from a study of T cell responses to AZD1222 COVID-19 vaccine. Study-wide results and caveats: Donors skewed white British and female; clonal diversity was possibly underestimated.

As concerns this clone: What it binds is not known.

Sequencing used immunoSEQ multiplex PCR; TCRdb keeps in-frame clones, though not all of them. Of around 180,000 clones detected, around 90% appear once; the ten largest clones hold approximately 2.5%. The CDR3 contains 14 residues. V was shortened by 0 bases and J by 1 base, with 7 bases between the two germline ends. CDR1 and CDR2 from the germline V gene are SGDLS and YYNGEE. This receptor was obtained from an adult in good health. This chain connects TRBV9 to TRBJ1-1; D is unresolved. The material sequenced was peripheral blood, taken on day 0 of AZD1222 vaccination. CDR3 loop: CASSVVAENTEAFF. In nucleotides, the CDR3 is TGTGCCAGCAGCGTAGTTGCGGAGAACACTGAAGCTTTCTTT.